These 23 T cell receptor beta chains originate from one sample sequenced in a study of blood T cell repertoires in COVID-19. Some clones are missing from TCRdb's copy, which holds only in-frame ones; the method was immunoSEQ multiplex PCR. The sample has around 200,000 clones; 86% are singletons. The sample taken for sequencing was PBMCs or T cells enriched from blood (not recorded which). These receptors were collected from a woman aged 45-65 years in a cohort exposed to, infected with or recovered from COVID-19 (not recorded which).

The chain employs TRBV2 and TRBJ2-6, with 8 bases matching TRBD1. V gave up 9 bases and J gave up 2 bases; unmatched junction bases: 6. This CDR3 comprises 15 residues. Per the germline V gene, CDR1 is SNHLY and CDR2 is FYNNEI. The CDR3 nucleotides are TGTGCCAGGAAGACAGGGGAACCTGGGGCCAACGTCCTGACTTTC. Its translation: CARKTGEPGANVLTF.

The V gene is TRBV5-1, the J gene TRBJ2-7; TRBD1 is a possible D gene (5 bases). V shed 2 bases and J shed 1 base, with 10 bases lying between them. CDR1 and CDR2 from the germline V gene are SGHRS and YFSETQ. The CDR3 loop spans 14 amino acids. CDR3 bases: TGCGCCAGCAGCTTAAGGGGCAGATCCTACGAGCAGTACTTC. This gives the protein CASSLRGRSYEQYF.

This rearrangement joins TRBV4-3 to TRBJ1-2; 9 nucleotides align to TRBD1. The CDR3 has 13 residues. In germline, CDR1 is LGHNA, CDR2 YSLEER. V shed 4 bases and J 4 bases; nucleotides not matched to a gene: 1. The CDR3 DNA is TGCGCCAGCAGCCCGACAGGGGGCTATGGCTACACCTTC. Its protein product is CASSPTGGYGYTF.

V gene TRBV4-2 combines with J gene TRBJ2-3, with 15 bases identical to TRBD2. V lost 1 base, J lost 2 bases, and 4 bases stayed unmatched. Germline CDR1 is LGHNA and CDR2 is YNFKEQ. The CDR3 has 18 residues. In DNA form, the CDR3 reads TGTGCCAGCAGCCAAGTAGGGACTAGCGGGGGGTACACAGATACGCAGTATTTT. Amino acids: CASSQVGTSGGYTDTQYF.

CDR3 region: CASSPSAGIEQYF. The CDR3 DNA reads as TGCGCCAGCAGCCCCTCCGCGGGTATAGAGCAGTACTTC. J is TRBJ2-7 and V is TRBV5-1; D is possibly TRBD2 (5 bases). Germline V gene lookup returns CDR1 SGHRS and CDR2 YFSETQ. V was shortened by 4 bases and J by 7 bases, with 15 bases between the two germline ends. The length of the CDR3 is 13 residues.

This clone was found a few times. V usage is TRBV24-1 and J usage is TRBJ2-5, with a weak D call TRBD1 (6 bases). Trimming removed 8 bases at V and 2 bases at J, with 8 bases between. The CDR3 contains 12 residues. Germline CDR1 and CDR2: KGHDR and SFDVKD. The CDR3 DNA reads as TGTGCCACCAAGGACAGTCAAGAGACCCAGTACTTC. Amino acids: CATKDSQETQYF.

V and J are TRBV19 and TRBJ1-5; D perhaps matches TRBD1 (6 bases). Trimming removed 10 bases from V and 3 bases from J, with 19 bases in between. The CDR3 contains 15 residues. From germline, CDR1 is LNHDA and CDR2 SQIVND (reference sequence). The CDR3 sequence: CATKIRSGVNQPQHF. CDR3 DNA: TGTGCCACCAAAATACGGTCAGGGGTCAATCAGCCCCAGCATTTT.

The CDR3 sequence: CASSAQGDTEAFF. As DNA, the CDR3 is TGTGCCAGCTCAGCACAGGGAGACACTGAAGCTTTCTTT. The rearrangement links TRBV18 to TRBJ1-1, with D maybe TRBD1 (6 bases). The V end was cut by 5 bases, the J end by 3 bases, with 10 bases between. The CDR3 is made up of 13 amino acids. Germline V gene data show CDR1 as KGHSH and CDR2 as LQKENI.

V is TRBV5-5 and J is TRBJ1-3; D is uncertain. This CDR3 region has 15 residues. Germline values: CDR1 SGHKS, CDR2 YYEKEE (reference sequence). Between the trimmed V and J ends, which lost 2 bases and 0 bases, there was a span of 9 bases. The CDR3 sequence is CASSLADYSGNTIYF. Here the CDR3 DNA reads TGTGCCAGCAGCTTAGCGGATTACTCTGGAAACACCATATATTTT.

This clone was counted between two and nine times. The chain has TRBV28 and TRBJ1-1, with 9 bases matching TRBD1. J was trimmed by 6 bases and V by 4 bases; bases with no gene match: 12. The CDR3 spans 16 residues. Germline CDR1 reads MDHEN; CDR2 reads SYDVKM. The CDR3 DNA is TGTGCCAGCAGTTCCACCTCGGGACAGGGCTATCCTGAAGCTTTCTTT. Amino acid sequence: CASSSTSGQGYPEAFF.

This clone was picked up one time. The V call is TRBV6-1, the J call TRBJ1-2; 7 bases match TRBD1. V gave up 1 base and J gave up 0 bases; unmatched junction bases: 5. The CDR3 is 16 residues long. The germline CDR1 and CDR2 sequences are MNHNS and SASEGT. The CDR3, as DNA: TGTGCCAGCAGTGAAGAAAGGGGGCGGACTAACTATGGCTACACCTTC. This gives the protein CASSEERGRTNYGYTF.

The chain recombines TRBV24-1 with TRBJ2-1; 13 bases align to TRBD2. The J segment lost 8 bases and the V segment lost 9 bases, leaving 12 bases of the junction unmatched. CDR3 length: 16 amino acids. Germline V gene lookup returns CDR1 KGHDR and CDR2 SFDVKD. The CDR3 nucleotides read TGTGCCACCGAAGAGAGTGGGACTAGCGGGGCCTATGAGCAGTTCTTC. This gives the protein CATEESGTSGAYEQFF.

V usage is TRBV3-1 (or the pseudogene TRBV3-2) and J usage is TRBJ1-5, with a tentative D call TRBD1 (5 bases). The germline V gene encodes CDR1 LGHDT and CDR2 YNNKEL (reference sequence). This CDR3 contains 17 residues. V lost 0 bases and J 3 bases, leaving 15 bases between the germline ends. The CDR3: CASSQDYPTDPNQPQHF. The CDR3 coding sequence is TGTGCCAGCAGCCAAGATTACCCGACAGACCCCAATCAGCCCCAGCATTTT.

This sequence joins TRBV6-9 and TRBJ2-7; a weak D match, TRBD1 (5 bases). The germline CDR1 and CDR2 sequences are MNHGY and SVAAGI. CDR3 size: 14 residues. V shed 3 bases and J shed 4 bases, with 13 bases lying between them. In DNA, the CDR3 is TGTGCCAGCAGTTACGACAAGGGGCGATACGAGCAGTACTTC. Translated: CASSYDKGRYEQYF.

The CDR3 protein is CASSLRGGLETQYF. The CDR3 DNA is TGTGCCAGCAGCTTGCGGGGGGGGTTAGAGACCCAGTACTTC. The J gene is TRBJ2-5, the V gene TRBV5-4; 8 positions match TRBD2. V trimming: 1 base; J trimming: 4 bases; junction bases outside the gene matches: 3. In germline, CDR1 is SGHNT, CDR2 YYREEE (reference sequence). The CDR3 is 14 amino acids. The full variable domain, completed using reference TRBV5-4 and TRBJ2-5, is ETGVTQSPTHLIKTRGQQVTLRCSSQSGHNTVSWYQQALGQGPQFIFQYYREEENGRGNFPPRFSGLQFPNYSSELNVNALELDDSALYLCASSLRGGLETQYFGPGTRLLVL.

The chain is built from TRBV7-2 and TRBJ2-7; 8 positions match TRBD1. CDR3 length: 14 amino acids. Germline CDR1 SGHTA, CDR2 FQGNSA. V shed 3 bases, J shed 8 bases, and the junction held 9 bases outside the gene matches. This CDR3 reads CASSFRPGGIKQYF. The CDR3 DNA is TGTGCCAGCAGCTTTAGGCCAGGGGGCATTAAGCAGTACTTC. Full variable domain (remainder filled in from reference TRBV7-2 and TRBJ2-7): GAGVSQSPSNKVTEKGKDVELRCDPISGHTALYWYRQSLGQGLEFLIYFQGNSAPDKSGLPSDRFSAERTGGSVSTLTIQRTQQEDSAVYLCASSFRPGGIKQYFGPGTRLTVT.

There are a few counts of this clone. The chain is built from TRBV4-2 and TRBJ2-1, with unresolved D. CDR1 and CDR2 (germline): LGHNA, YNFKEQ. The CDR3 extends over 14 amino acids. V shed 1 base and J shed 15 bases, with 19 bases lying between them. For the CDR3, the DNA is TGTGCCAGCAGCCAAGCCAGTCTAGAGGCCTTTCCGTTCTTC. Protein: CASSQASLEAFPFF.

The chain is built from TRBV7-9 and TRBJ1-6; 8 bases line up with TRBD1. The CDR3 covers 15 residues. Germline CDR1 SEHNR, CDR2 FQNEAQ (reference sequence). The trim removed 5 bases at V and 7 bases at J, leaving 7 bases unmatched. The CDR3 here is CASSPGQGVNSPLHF. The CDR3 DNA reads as TGTGCCAGCAGCCCTGGACAGGGCGTAAATTCACCCCTCCACTTT.

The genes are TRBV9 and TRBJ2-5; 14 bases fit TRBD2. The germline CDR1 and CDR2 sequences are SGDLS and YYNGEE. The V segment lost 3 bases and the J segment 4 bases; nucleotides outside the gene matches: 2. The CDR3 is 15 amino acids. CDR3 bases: TGTGCCAGCAGCGCGGGACTAGCGGGGGCAGAGACCCAGTACTTC. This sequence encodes CASSAGLAGAETQYF. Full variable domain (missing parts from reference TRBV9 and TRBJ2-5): DSGVTQTPKHLITATGQRVTLRCSPRSGDLSVYWYQQSLDQGLQFLIQYYNGEERAKGNILERFSAQQFPDLHSELNLSSLELGDSALYFCASSAGLAGAETQYFGPGTRLLVL.

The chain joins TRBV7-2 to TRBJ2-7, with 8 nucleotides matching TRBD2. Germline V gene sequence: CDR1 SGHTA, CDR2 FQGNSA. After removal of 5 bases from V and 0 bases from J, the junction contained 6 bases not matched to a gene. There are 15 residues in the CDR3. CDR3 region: CASSPHGGASYEQYF. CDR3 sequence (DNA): TGTGCCAGCAGCCCCCACGGGGGGGCCTCCTACGAGCAGTACTTC.

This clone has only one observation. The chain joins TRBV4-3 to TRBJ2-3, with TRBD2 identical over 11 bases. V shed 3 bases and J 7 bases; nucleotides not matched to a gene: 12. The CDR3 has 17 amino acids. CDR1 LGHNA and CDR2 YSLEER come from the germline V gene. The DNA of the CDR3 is TGCGCCAGCAGCCAGGGTAGCGGGGGGGCCTTTGTAAATACGCAGTATTTT. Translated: CASSQGSGGAFVNTQYF.

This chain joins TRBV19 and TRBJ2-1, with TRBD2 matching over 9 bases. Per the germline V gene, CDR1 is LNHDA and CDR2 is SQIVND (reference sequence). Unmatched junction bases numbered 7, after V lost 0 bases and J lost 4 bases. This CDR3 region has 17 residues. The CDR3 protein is CASSIEGASGVYNEQFF. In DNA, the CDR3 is TGTGCCAGTAGTATAGAAGGAGCTAGCGGGGTTTACAATGAGCAGTTCTTC.

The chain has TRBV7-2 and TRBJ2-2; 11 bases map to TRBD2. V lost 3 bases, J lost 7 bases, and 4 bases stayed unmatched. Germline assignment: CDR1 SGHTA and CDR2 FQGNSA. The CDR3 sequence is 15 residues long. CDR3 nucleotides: TGTGCCAGCAGCTTGACTAGCGGGGAAATCGGGGAGCTGTTTTTT. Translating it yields CASSLTSGEIGELFF. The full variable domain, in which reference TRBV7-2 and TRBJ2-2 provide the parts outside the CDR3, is GAGVSQSPSNKVTEKGKDVELRCDPISGHTALYWYRQSLGQGLEFLIYFQGNSAPDKSGLPSDRFSAERTGGSVSTLTIQRTQQEDSAVYLCASSLTSGEIGELFFGEGSRLTVL.